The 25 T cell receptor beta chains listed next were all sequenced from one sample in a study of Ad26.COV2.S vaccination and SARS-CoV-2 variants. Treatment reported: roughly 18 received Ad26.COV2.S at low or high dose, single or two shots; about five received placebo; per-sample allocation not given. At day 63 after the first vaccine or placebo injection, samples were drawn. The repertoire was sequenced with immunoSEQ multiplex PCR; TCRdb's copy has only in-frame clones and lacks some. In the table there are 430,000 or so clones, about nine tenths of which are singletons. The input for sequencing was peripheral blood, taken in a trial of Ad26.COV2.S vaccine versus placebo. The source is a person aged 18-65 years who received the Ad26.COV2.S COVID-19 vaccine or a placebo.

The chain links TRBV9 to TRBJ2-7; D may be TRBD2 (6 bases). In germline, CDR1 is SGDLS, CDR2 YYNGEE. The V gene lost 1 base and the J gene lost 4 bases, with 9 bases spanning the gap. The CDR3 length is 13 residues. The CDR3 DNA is TGTGCCAGCAGCGTAAGGGCGGGATACGAGCAGTACTTC. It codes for CASSVRAGYEQYF.

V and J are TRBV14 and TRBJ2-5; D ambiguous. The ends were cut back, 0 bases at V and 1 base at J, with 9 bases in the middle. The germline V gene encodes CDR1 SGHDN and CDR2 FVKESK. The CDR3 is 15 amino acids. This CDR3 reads CASSQDCGSQETQYF. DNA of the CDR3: TGTGCCAGCAGCCAAGATTGTGGCAGCCAAGAGACCCAGTACTTC.

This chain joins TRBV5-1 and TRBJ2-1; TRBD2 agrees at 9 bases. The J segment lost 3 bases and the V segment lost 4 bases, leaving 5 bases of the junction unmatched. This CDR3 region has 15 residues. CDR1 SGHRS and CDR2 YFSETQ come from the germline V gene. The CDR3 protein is CASSVTSGSYNEQFF. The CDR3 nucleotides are TGCGCCAGCAGCGTGACTAGCGGAAGCTACAATGAGCAGTTCTTC. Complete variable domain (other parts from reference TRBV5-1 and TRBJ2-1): KAGVTQTPRYLIKTRGQQVTLSCSPISGHRSVSWYQQTPGQGLQFLFEYFSETQRNKGNFPGRFSGRQFSNSRSEMNVSTLELGDSALYLCASSVTSGSYNEQFFGPGTRLTVL.

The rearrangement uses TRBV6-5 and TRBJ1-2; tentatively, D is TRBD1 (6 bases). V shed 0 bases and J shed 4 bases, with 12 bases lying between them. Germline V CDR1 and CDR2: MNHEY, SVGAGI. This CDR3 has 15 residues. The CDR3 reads CASSYSPRGAYGYTF. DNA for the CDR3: TGTGCCAGCAGTTACTCCCCGAGGGGGGCCTATGGCTACACCTTC.

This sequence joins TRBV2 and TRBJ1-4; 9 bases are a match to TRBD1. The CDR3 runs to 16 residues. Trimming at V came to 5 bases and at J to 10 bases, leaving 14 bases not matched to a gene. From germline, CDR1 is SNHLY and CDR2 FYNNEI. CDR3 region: CASSYFVPGQGAKLFF. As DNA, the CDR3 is TGTGCCAGCAGTTATTTCGTCCCGGGACAGGGAGCAAAACTGTTTTTT. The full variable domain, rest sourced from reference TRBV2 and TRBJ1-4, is EPEVTQTPSHQVTQMGQEVILRCVPISNHLYFYWYRQILGQKVEFLVSFYNNEISEKSEIFDDQFSVERPDGSNFTLKIRSTKLEDSAMYFCASSYFVPGQGAKLFFGSGTQLSVL.

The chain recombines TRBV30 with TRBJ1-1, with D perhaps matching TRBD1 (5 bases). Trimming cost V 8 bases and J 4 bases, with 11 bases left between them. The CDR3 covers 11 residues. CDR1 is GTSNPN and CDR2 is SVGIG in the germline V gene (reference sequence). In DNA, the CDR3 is TGTGCCCTAGACAGAGGCACTGAAGCTTTCTTT. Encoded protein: CALDRGTEAFF.

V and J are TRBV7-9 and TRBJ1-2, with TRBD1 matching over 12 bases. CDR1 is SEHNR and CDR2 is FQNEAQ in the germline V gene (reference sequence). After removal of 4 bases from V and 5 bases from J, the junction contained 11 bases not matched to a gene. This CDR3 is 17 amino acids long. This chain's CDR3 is CASSSLPGQGAPYGYTF. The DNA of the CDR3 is TGTGCCAGCAGCTCCTTACCGGGACAGGGGGCGCCGTATGGCTACACCTTC. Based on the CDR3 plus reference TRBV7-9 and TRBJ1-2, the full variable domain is DTGVSQNPRHKITKRGQNVTFRCDPISEHNRLYWYRQTLGQGPEFLTYFQNEAQLEKSRLLSDRFSAERPKGSFSTLEIQRTEQGDSAMYLCASSSLPGQGAPYGYTFGSGTRLTVV.

CDR3 DNA: TGTGCCATCAGCCCAGGGGCCGCGAACACTGAAGCTTTCTTT. Amino acid sequence: CAISPGAANTEAFF. This chain connects TRBV10-3 to TRBJ1-1; perhaps TRBD1 as D (6 bases). There are 14 residues in the CDR3. In germline, CDR1 is ENHRY, CDR2 SYGVKD. V lost 6 bases to trimming and J lost 1 base, with 12 bases between them.

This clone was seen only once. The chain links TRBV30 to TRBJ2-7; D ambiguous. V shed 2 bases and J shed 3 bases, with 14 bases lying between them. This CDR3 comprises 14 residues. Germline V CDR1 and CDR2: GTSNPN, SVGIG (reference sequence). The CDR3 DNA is TGTGCCTGGAGTAAGGGATCTCATATCTACGAGCAGTACTTC. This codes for CAWSKGSHIYEQYF.

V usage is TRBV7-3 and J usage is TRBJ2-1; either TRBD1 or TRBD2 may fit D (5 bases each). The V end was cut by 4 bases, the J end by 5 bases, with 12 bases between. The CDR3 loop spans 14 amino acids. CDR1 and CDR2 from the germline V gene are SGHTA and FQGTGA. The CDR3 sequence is CASSWVGDDNEQFF. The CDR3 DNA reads TGTGCCAGCAGCTGGGTCGGGGACGACAATGAGCAGTTCTTC.

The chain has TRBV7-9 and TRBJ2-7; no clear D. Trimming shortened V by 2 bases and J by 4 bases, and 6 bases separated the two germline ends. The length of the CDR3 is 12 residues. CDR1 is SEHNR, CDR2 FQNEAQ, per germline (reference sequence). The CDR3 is CASSLSQYEQYF. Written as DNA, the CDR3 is TGTGCCAGCAGCTTAAGCCAGTACGAGCAGTACTTC.

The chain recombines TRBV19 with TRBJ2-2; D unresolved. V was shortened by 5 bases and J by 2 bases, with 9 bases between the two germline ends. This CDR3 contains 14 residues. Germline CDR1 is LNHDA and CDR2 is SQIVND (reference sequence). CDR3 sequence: CASSLAHNTGELFF. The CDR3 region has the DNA TGTGCCAGTAGTTTGGCTCATAACACCGGGGAGCTGTTTTTT.

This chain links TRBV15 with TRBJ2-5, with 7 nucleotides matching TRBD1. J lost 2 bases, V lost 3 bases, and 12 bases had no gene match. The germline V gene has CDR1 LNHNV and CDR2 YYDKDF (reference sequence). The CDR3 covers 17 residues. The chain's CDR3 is CATSRARQGPKQETQYF. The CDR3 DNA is TGTGCCACCAGCAGGGCGCGACAGGGACCGAAACAAGAGACCCAGTACTTC.

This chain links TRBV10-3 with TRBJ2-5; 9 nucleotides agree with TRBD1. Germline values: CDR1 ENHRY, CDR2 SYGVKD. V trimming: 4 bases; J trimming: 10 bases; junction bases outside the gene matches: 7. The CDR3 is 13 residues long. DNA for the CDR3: TGTGCCATCAGTGGAGGGACAGGGAATGACCAGTACTTC. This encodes CAISGGTGNDQYF.

CDR3 nucleotides: TGTGCCAGCCTGAACCCGGGCGGCGCTAACTATGGCTACACCTTC. It is translated as CASLNPGGANYGYTF. The J gene is TRBJ1-2, the V gene TRBV19; D ambiguous. The V end was cut by 9 bases, the J end by 0 bases, with 17 bases between. Germline V gene data show CDR1 as LNHDA and CDR2 as SQIVND (reference sequence). The length of the CDR3 is 15 residues.

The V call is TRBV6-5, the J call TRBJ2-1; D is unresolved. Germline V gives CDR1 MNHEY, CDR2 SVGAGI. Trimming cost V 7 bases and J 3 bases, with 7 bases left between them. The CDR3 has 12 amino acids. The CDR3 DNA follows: TGTGCCAGCACTGCGAGCTACAATGAGCAGTTCTTC. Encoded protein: CASTASYNEQFF.

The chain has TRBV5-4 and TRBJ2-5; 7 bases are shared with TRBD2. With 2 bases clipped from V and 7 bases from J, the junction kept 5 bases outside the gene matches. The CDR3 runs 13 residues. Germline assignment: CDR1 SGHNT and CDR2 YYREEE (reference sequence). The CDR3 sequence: CASSFRGVGTQYF. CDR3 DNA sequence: TGTGCCAGCAGCTTCCGGGGGGTGGGGACCCAGTACTTC.

This CDR3 is CASSQEWGFQETQYF. The CDR3 DNA is TGCGCCAGCAGCCAAGAATGGGGGTTCCAAGAGACCCAGTACTTC. V is TRBV4-3 and J is TRBJ2-5; possibly TRBD1 or TRBD2 for D (5 bases each). V gave up 0 bases and J gave up 1 base, with 9 bases separating them. This CDR3 spans 15 amino acids. Germline V CDR1 and CDR2: LGHNA, YSLEER.

CDR3 nucleotide sequence: TGCGCCAGCAGCGCAGAGACAGGGTACACTGAAGCTTTCTTT. Translated: CASSAETGYTEAFF. The V gene is TRBV4-3, the J gene TRBJ1-1, with 7 nucleotides matching TRBD1. Looked up from germline, CDR1 is LGHNA and CDR2 is YSLEER. The CDR3 is made up of 14 amino acids. V lost 5 bases to trimming and J lost 3 bases; unmatched junction nucleotides: 6.

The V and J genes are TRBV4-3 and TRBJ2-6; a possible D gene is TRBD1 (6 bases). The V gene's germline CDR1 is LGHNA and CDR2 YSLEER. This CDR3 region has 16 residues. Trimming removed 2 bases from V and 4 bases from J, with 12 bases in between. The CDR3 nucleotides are TGCGCCAGCAGCCAAAATGGGGGCGCCGGGGCCAACGTCCTGACTTTC. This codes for CASSQNGGAGANVLTF.

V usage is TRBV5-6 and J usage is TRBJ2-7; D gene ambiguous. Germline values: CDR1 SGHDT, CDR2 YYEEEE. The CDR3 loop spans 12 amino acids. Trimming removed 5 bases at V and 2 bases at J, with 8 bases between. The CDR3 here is CASSRDTYEQYF. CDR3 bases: TGTGCCAGCAGTCGCGACACCTACGAGCAGTACTTC.

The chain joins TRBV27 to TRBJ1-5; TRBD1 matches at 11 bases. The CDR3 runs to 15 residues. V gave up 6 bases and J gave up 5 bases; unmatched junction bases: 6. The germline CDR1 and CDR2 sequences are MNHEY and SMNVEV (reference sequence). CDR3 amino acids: CASSHGQGADQPQHF. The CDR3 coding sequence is TGTGCCAGCAGCCACGGACAGGGGGCCGATCAGCCCCAGCATTTT.

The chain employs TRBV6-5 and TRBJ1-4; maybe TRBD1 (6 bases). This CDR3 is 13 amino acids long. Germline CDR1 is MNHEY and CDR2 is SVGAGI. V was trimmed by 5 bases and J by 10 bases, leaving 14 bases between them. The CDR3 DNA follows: TGTGCCAGCAGTCTCCCACAGGGTGGAAAACTGTTTTTT. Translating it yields CASSLPQGGKLFF.

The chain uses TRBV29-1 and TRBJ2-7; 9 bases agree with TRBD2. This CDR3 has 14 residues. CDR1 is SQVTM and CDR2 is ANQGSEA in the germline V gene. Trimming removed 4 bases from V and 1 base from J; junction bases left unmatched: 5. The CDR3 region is CSVAASGTSYEQYF. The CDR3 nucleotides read TGCAGCGTTGCGGCTAGCGGGACTTCCTACGAGCAGTACTTC.

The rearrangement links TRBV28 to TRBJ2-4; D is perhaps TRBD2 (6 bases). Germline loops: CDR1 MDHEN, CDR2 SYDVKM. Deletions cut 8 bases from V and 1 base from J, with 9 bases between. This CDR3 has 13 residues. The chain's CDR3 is CASGGTAKNIQYF. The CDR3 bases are TGTGCCAGCGGCGGGACGGCCAAAAACATTCAGTACTTC.